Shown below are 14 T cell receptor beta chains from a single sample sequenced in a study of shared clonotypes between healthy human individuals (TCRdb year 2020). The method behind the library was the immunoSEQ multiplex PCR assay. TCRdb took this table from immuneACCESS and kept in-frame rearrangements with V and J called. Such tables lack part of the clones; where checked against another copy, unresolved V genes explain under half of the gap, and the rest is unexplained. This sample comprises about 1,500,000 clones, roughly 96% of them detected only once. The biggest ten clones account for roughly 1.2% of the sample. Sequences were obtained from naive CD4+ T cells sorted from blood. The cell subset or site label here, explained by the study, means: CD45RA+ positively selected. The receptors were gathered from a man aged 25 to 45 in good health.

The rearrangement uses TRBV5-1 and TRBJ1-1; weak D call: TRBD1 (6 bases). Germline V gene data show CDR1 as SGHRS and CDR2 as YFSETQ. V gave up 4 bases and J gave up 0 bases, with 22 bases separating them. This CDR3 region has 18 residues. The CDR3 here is CASSGTFGQSVLNTEAFF. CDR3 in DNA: TGCGCCAGCAGCGGGACTTTCGGACAGAGCGTATTGAACACTGAAGCTTTCTTT.

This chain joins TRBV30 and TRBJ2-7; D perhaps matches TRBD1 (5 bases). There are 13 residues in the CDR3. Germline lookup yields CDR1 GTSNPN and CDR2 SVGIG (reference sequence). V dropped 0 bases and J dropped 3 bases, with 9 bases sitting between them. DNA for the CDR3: TGTGCCTGGAGTGTACGACAGAACTACGAGCAGTACTTC. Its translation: CAWSVRQNYEQYF. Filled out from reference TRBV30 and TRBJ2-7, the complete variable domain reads SQTIHQWPATLVQPVGSPLSLECTVEGTSNPNLYWYRQAAGRGLQLLFYSVGIGQISSEVPQNLSASRPQDRQFILSSKKLLLSDSGFYLCAWSVRQNYEQYFGPGTRLTVT.

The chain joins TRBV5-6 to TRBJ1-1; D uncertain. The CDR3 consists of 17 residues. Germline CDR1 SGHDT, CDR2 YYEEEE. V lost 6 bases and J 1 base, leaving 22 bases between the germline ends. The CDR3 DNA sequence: TGTGCCAGCACCACCCGCGTTAAGGCTTCATGGAACACTGAAGCTTTCTTT. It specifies CASTTRVKASWNTEAFF.

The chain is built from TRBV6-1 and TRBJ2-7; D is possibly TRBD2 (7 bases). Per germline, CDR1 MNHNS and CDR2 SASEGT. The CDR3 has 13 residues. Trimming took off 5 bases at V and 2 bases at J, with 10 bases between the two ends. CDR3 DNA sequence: TGTGCCAGCAGTTGGGGGGGCCCCTACGAGCAGTACTTC. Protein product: CASSWGGPYEQYF.

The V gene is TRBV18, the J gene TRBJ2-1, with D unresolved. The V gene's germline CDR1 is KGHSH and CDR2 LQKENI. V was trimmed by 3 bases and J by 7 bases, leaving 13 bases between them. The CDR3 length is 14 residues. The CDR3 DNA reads TGTGCCAGCTCACCCCCCCAGGATTGGAATGAGCAGTTCTTC. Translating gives CASSPPQDWNEQFF.

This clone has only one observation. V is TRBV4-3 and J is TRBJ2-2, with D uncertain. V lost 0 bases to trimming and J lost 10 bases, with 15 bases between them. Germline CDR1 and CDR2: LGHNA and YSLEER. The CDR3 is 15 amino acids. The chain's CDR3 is CASSQELLVVVELFF. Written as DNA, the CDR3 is TGCGCCAGCAGCCAAGAATTGCTCGTGGTGGTGGAGCTGTTTTTT.

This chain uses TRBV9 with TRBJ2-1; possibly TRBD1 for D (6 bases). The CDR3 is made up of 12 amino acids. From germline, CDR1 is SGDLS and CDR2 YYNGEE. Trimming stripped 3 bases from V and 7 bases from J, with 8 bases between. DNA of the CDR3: TGTGCCAGCAGCGAAACAGGGAATGAGCAGTTCTTC. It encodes CASSETGNEQFF.

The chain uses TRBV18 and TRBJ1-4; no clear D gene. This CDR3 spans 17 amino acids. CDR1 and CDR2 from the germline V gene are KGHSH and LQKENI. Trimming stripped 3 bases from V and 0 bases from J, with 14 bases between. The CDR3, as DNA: TGTGCCAGCTCACCTGTCTTCGTACCTGCAACTAATGAAAAACTGTTTTTT. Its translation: CASSPVFVPATNEKLFF.

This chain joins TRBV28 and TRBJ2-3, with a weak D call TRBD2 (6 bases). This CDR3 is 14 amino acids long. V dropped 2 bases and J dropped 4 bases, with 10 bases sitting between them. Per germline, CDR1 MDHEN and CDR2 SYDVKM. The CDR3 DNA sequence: TGTGCCAGCAGTTTACGTCGGGACTCAGATACGCAGTATTTT. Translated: CASSLRRDSDTQYF.

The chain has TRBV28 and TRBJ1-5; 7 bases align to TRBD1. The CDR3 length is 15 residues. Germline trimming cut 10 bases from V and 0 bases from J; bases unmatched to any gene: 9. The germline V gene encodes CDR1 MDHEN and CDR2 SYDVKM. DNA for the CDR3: TGTGCCACGAGAGGGACAGTCTTTAGCAATCAGCCCCAGCATTTT. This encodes CATRGTVFSNQPQHF. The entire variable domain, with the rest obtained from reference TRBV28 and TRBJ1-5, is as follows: DVKVTQSSRYLVKRTGEKVFLECVQDMDHENMFWYRQDPGLGLRLIYFSYDVKMKEKGDIPEGYSVSREKKERFSLILESASTNQTSMYLCATRGTVFSNQPQHFGDGTRLSIL.

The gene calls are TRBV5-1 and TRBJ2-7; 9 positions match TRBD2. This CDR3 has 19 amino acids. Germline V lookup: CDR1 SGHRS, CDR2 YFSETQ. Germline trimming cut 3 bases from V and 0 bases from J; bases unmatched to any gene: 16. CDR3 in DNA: TGCGCCAGCAGCTCCGGACTCCGCGGGAGGGCCGAGAGCTCCTACGAGCAGTACTTC. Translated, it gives CASSSGLRGRAESSYEQYF.

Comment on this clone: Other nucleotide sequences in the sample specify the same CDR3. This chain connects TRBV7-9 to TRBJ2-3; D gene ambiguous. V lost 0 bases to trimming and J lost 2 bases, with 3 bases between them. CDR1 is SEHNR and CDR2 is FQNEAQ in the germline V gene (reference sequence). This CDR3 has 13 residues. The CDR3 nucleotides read TGTGCCAGCAGCTTAGCCGACACAGATACGCAGTATTTT. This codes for CASSLADTDTQYF.

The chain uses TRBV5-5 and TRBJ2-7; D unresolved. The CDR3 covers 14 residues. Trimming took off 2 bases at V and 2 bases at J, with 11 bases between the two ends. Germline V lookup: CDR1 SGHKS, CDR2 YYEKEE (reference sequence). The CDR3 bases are TGTGCCAGCAGCTTCAACATGCCGACCTACGAGCAGTACTTC. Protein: CASSFNMPTYEQYF.

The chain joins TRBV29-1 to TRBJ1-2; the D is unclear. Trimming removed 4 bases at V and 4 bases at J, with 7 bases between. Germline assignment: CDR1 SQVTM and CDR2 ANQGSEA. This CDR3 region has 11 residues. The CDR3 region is CSVVRRYGYTF. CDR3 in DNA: TGCAGCGTTGTCCGACGCTATGGCTACACCTTC. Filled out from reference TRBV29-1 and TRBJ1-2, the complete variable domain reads SAVISQKPSRDICQRGTSLTIQCQVDSQVTMMFWYRQQPGQSLTLIATANQGSEATYESGFVIDKFPISRPNLTFSTLTVSNMSPEDSSIYLCSVVRRYGYTFGSGTRLTVV.